Shown below are 27 T cell receptor beta chains from a single sample sequenced in a study of T cells after posttransplantation cyclophosphamide. The method was immunoSEQ multiplex PCR; TCRdb's version includes in-frame clones alone and lacks a portion of them. This sample has tens of thousands of clones, each found more than once. Sequencing was performed on PBMCs. Source of these receptors: a man in his forties in good health, CMV-negative, and a related stem cell transplant donor.

Ten or more counts support this clone. The chain employs TRBV5-1 and TRBJ2-1, with D possibly being TRBD2 (5 bases). Germline loops: CDR1 SGHRS, CDR2 YFSETQ. V gave up 3 bases and J gave up 0 bases, with 16 bases separating them. The length of the CDR3 is 17 residues. CDR3 nucleotides: TGCGCCAGCAGCTCGGGTCTGCGGGCAAGCTCCTACAATGAGCAGTTCTTC. This gives the protein CASSSGLRASSYNEQFF. Looking up the rest from reference TRBV5-1 and TRBJ2-1 gives the full variable domain: KAGVTQTPRYLIKTRGQQVTLSCSPISGHRSVSWYQQTPGQGLQFLFEYFSETQRNKGNFPGRFSGRQFSNSRSEMNVSTLELGDSALYLCASSSGLRASSYNEQFFGPGTRLTVL.

This clone was detected many times. The chain recombines TRBV6-5 with TRBJ2-5; TRBD1 is a possible D gene (5 bases). Trimming removed 0 bases at V and 3 bases at J, with 8 bases between. This CDR3 contains 14 residues. Germline V gene data show CDR1 as MNHEY and CDR2 as SVGAGI. As DNA, the CDR3 is TGTGCCAGCAGTTACTCCTTGACAGAAGAGACCCAGTACTTC. This encodes CASSYSLTEETQYF.

Many counts were recorded for this clone. CDR3 residues: CASSQDLGRYTQYF. The CDR3 DNA sequence: TGTGCCAGCAGCCAAGATCTGGGGAGGTATACGCAGTATTTT. V and J are TRBV14 and TRBJ2-3; D is possibly TRBD2 (6 bases). CDR1 and CDR2 from the germline V gene are SGHDN and FVKESK. The V and J ends lost 0 bases and 7 bases respectively, with 11 bases between them. The CDR3 sequence is 14 residues long.

Ten or more counts support this clone. This chain links TRBV30 with TRBJ2-7; tentative D call: TRBD1 (6 bases). The V end lost 5 bases, the J end lost 5 bases, and 19 bases lay between the germline ends. The CDR3 contains 14 residues. CDR1 is GTSNPN and CDR2 is SVGIG in the germline V gene (reference sequence). Here the CDR3 DNA reads TGTGCCTGGGACCTCGACAGGCCTGGGGACGAGCAGTACTTC. This encodes CAWDLDRPGDEQYF.

This clone is medium-sized. V and J are TRBV6-5 and TRBJ2-2; D may be TRBD2 (6 bases). Germline V gene data show CDR1 as MNHEY and CDR2 as SVGAGI. The length of the CDR3 is 15 residues. V dropped 9 bases and J dropped 3 bases, with 17 bases sitting between them. The CDR3 loop reads CASRGGERDTGELFF. The CDR3 DNA sequence: TGTGCCAGTAGGGGAGGCGAGCGAGACACCGGGGAGCTGTTTTTT.

This rearrangement joins TRBV7-2 to TRBJ2-5; possible D gene TRBD2, 7 bases. The J call may be faulty, since TRBJ2-7 better matches the DNA end. CDR1 and CDR2 from the germline V gene are SGHTA and FQGNSA. The CDR3 length is 18 residues. In nucleotides, the CDR3 is TGTGCCAGCAGCTTAGCTAGGGGGGGGACCCCCCTGGGAATCGAGCAGTACTTC. Its protein is CASSLARGGTPLGIEQYF.

This clone was recorded at least ten times. The CDR3 region has the DNA TGTGCCACCAGCAGCGGGACAGGACCTTATCAGCCCCAGCATTTT. It codes for CATSSGTGPYQPQHF. This rearrangement joins TRBV15 to TRBJ1-5, with TRBD1 matching 8 bases. This CDR3 is 15 amino acids long. V lost 3 bases and J lost 5; bases outside the gene matches: 6. CDR1 and CDR2 from the germline V gene are LNHNV and YYDKDF (reference sequence).

In its sample, this clone was seen many times. The rearrangement links TRBV11-3 to TRBJ2-5; D may be TRBD2 (6 bases). CDR1 and CDR2 from the germline V gene are SGHNT and YENEEA. Trimming stripped 3 bases from V and 4 bases from J, with 12 bases between. The CDR3 spans 14 residues. CDR3 in amino acids: CASSFEEAGETQYF. The CDR3 DNA is TGTGCCAGCAGCTTCGAAGAAGCGGGAGAGACCCAGTACTTC.

This clone was observed at least ten times. The chain uses TRBV9 and TRBJ1-3, with 9 bases aligning to TRBD1. After removal of 5 bases from V and 3 bases from J, the junction contained 6 bases not matched to a gene. The CDR3 is 15 residues long. Germline V gene sequence: CDR1 SGDLS, CDR2 YYNGEE. The chain's CDR3 is CASRSTGGVGNTIYF. DNA for the CDR3: TGTGCCAGCAGATCCACAGGGGGCGTTGGAAACACCATATATTTT.

The rearrangement uses TRBV6-5 and TRBJ2-7; 7 bases are shared with TRBD1. CDR3 length: 15 amino acids. V trimming: 2 bases; J trimming: 1 base; junction bases outside the gene matches: 5. Germline V gives CDR1 MNHEY, CDR2 SVGAGI. For the CDR3, the DNA is TGTGCCAGCAGTTACGGAGGACAGGCATCCTACGAGCAGTACTTC. It codes for CASSYGGQASYEQYF.

This clone was detected ten times or more. The rearrangement links TRBV25-1 to TRBJ1-2, with TRBD1 matching over 8 bases. The CDR3 consists of 15 residues. In germline, CDR1 is MGHDK, CDR2 SYGVNS. Trimming took 9 bases from V and 5 from J; bases not matched to a gene: 14. The CDR3 loop reads CASLGPITGGYGYTF. CDR3 DNA: TGTGCCAGTCTTGGGCCGATAACAGGGGGATATGGCTACACCTTC.

In its sample, this clone was seen many times. The rearrangement uses TRBV27 and TRBJ1-2; D is ambiguous. Germline V gene sequence: CDR1 MNHEY, CDR2 SMNVEV (reference sequence). The CDR3 has 13 amino acids. V dropped 3 bases and J dropped 4 bases, with 9 bases sitting between them. This chain's CDR3 is CASSFQRFYGYTF. Written as DNA, the CDR3 is TGTGCCAGCAGTTTCCAACGGTTCTATGGCTACACCTTC.

This clone was counted at least ten times. The chain uses TRBV6-6 and TRBJ2-7, with a possible D match to TRBD2 (6 bases). Trimming stripped 7 bases from V and 7 bases from J, with 14 bases between. Per the germline V gene, CDR1 is MNHNY and CDR2 is SVGAGI (reference sequence). This CDR3 region has 12 residues. Here the CDR3 DNA reads TGTGCCAGCAAAGTTATTGGGGGGGAGCAGTACTTC. It yields the protein CASKVIGGEQYF.

This clone was detected many times. This chain joins TRBV27 and TRBJ2-5; D remains unclear. The germline gives CDR1 MNHEY, CDR2 SMNVEV (reference sequence). This CDR3 is built from 13 residues. V dropped 2 bases and J dropped 5 bases, with 9 bases sitting between them. The CDR3 reads CASSLKPSETQYF. The CDR3 DNA is TGTGCCAGCAGTTTAAAACCGAGCGAGACCCAGTACTTC.

Ten or more counts support this clone. V and J are TRBV6-5 and TRBJ1-6, with D possibly being TRBD1 (6 bases). This CDR3 spans 14 amino acids. Germline V CDR1 and CDR2: MNHEY, SVGAGI. Trimming took 5 bases from V and 4 from J, leaving 9 bases between them. CDR3 in amino acids: CASSLQGYNSPLHF. CDR3 nucleotides: TGTGCCAGCAGTCTACAGGGTTATAATTCACCCCTCCACTTT.

This clone was picked up many times. The CDR3 coding sequence is TGTGCCAGCAGTTCTTTAGCGGGGGATACGCAGTATTTT. Residues: CASSSLAGDTQYF. V gene TRBV27 combines with J gene TRBJ2-3; 8 bases agree with TRBD2. This CDR3 contains 13 residues. The V and J ends lost 4 bases and 6 bases, in that order; junction bases with no gene match: 3. CDR1 is MNHEY and CDR2 is SMNVEV in the germline V gene (reference sequence).

This chain uses TRBV7-2 with TRBJ2-5; D unclear. The J call may be incorrect, as the DNA end agrees better with TRBJ2-7. Germline lookup yields CDR1 SGHTA and CDR2 FQGNSA. This CDR3 spans 13 amino acids. CDR3 region: CASSPEIVYEQYF. The DNA for the CDR3 is TGTGCCAGCAGCCCCGAGATCGTCTACGAGCAGTACTTC.

This clone was counted ten times or more. Other DNA sequences in the sample encode the same CDR3. This rearrangement joins TRBV19 to TRBJ1-5; 7 nucleotides match TRBD1. The J segment lost 0 bases and the V segment lost 0 bases, leaving 5 bases of the junction unmatched. Germline V gene data show CDR1 as LNHDA and CDR2 as SQIVND (reference sequence). CDR3 size: 17 residues. CDR3 protein: CASSIEWGQYSNQPQHF. CDR3 nucleotide sequence: TGTGCCAGTAGTATAGAGTGGGGACAGTATAGCAATCAGCCCCAGCATTTT. Based on the CDR3 plus reference TRBV19 and TRBJ1-5, the full variable domain is DGGITQSPKYLFRKEGQNVTLSCEQNLNHDAMYWYRQDPGQGLRLIYYSQIVNDFQKGDIAEGYSVSREKKESFPLTVTSAQKNPTAFYLCASSIEWGQYSNQPQHFGDGTRLSIL.

Comments on this clone: With a much larger clone just one base away, this may be a read error. The chain links TRBV6-6 to TRBJ1-4; D possibly corresponds to TRBD1 (5 bases). Trimming cost V 4 bases and J 13 bases, with 22 bases left between them. The CDR3 runs to 15 residues. The germline gives CDR1 MNHNY, CDR2 SVGAGI (reference sequence). CDR3 coding DNA: TGTGCCAGCAGTTTACTACCCGGGGGGTTTGTAAGACTGTTTTTT. Translation: CASSLLPGGFVRLFF.

This clone was seen ten or more times. The CDR3 protein is CASSFSHGGNEQFF. The DNA of the CDR3 is TGTGCCAGCAGTTTTTCCCACGGCGGCAATGAGCAGTTCTTC. The chain is built from TRBV27 and TRBJ2-1; D unresolved. This CDR3 has 14 residues. V shed 3 bases and J shed 6 bases, with 12 bases lying between them. Germline V CDR1 and CDR2: MNHEY, SMNVEV (reference sequence).

This clone has ten or more counts. The chain combines TRBV21-1 with TRBJ1-4; no check of the table's D call, TRBD1, against the DNA was made. TRBV21-1 is annotated as a pseudogene. The CDR3 is 14 residues long. The CDR3 DNA reads as TGTGCCAGCGTGCAGGGTTGGGTTAGTGAAAAACTGTTTTTT. Translation gives CASVQGWVSEKLFF.

This clone has ten or more counts. The rearrangement links TRBV5-1 to TRBJ2-1; the D gene is possibly TRBD1 (5 bases). V dropped 5 bases and J dropped 2 bases, with 17 bases sitting between them. From germline, CDR1 is SGHRS and CDR2 YFSETQ. The CDR3 runs 16 residues. As DNA, the CDR3 is TGCGCCAGCAGTCAGGGCGGAAGTAGCCCCTACAATGAGCAGTTCTTC. Translation gives CASSQGGSSPYNEQFF.

This clone was counted ten times or more. The chain has TRBV5-4 and TRBJ1-1, with 9 bases matching TRBD1. There are 14 residues in the CDR3. Germline V gives CDR1 SGHNT, CDR2 YYREEE (reference sequence). V shed 5 bases and J 8 bases; nucleotides not matched to a gene: 10. The CDR3 DNA sequence: TGTGCCAGCAGACCGGGACAGGGTTCAAGGGAAGCTTTCTTT. As protein: CASRPGQGSREAFF.

In this sample, this clone turned up many times. This sequence joins TRBV6-6 and TRBJ2-7; possible D gene TRBD1, 5 bases. The germline CDR1 and CDR2 sequences are MNHNY and SVGAGI (reference sequence). V lost 10 bases and J lost 4, with 17 bases in between. CDR3 length: 13 residues. CDR3 bases: TGTGCCATTACAGGTGAAAGGCCTTACGAGCAGTACTTC. Translated: CAITGERPYEQYF.

This clone appeared many times. The gene calls are TRBV6-1 and TRBJ1-1; D is possibly TRBD1 (6 bases). Trimming pared 10 bases from V and 6 bases from J, leaving 15 bases between. Germline lookup yields CDR1 MNHNS and CDR2 SASEGT. The CDR3 runs to 12 residues. In DNA, the CDR3 is TGTGCCACACAGGGTAGAAGGGCTGAAGCTTTCTTT. This gives the protein CATQGRRAEAFF.

Many counts were recorded for this clone. V gene TRBV9 combines with J gene TRBJ2-2; tentatively, D is TRBD2 (6 bases). This CDR3 spans 14 amino acids. V dropped 3 bases and J dropped 4 bases, with 10 bases sitting between them. CDR1 is SGDLS, CDR2 YYNGEE, per germline. CDR3: CASSAGTSTGELFF. As DNA, the CDR3 is TGTGCCAGCAGCGCCGGGACTTCCACCGGGGAGCTGTTTTTT.

This clone was recorded many times. The chain has TRBV19 and TRBJ2-3, with unresolved D. Between the trimmed V and J ends, which lost 5 bases and 0 bases, there was a span of 15 bases. Germline assignment: CDR1 LNHDA and CDR2 SQIVND (reference sequence). This CDR3 spans 16 amino acids. The CDR3 reads CASSYILASSTDTQYF. The CDR3 DNA reads as TGTGCCAGTAGTTATATACTTGCGTCTAGCACAGATACGCAGTATTTT.